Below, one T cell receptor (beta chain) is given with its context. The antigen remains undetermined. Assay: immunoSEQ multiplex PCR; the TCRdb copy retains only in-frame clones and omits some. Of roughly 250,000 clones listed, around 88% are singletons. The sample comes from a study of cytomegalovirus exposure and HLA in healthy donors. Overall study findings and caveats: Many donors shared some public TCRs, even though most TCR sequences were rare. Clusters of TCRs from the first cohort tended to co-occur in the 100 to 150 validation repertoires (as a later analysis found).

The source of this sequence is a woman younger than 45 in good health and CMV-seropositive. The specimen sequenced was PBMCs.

CDR3 in amino acids: CASSYQGPYEQYF. Written as DNA, the CDR3 is TGTGCCAGCAGTTACCAGGGGCCCTACGAGCAGTACTTC. V usage is TRBV6-6 and J usage is TRBJ2-7, with a possible D match to TRBD1 (6 bases). CDR3 size: 13 residues. From germline, CDR1 is MNHNY and CDR2 SVGAGI (reference sequence). Trimming took 2 bases from V and 2 from J, leaving 7 bases between them.